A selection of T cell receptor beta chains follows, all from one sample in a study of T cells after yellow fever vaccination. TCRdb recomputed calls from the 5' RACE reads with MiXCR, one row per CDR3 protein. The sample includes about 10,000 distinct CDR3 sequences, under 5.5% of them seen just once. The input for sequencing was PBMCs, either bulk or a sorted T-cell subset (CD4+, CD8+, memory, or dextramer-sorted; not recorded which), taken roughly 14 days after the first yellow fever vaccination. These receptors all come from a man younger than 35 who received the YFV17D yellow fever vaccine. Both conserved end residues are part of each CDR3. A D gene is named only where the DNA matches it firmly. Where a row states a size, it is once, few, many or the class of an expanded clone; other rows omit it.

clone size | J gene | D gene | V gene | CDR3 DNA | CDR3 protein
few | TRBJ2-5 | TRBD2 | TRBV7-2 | TGTGCCAGCAGCCCCCCGGCTAGCGGGGGGGCGCAGTACTTC | CASSPPASGGAQYF
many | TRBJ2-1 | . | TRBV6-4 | TGTGCCAGCAGTGAGCAGACCGGCTCCTACAATGAGCAGTTCTTC | CASSEQTGSYNEQFF
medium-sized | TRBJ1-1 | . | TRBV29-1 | TGCAGCGTTGGTAGTTTATCAAACACTGAAGCTTTCTTT | CSVGSLSNTEAFF
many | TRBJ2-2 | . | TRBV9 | TGTGCCAGCAGCGTAGTCCGCGGGGAGCTGTTTTTT | CASSVVRGELFF
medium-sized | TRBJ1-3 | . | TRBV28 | TGTGCCAGCAGGGGGGAAAGAACTTCTGGAAACACCATATATTTT | CASRGERTSGNTIYF
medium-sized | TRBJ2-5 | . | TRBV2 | TGTGCCAGCAGTGGTGGAACTAGCTGGATGACCCAGTACTTC | CASSGGTSWMTQYF
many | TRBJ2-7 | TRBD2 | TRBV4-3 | TGCGCCAGCAGCCAAGCGCTAGCGGGTCAAGCCTACGAGCAGTACTTC | CASSQALAGQAYEQYF
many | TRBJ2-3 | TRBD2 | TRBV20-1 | TGCAGTGCTAGTATCTCAAGGCGGGGGGGCACGGGTGATACGCAGTATTTT | CSASISRRGGTGDTQYF
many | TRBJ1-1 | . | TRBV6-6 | TGTGCCAGCAGCCAGGCTGGGGCTGAAGCTTTCTTT | CASSQAGAEAFF
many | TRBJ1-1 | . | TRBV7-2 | TGTGCCAGCAGCCTCCCCACCCAGAACACTGAAGCTTTCTTT | CASSLPTQNTEAFF
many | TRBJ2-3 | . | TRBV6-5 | TGTGCCAGCAGTTACCGGACCAGCACAGATACGCAGTATTTT | CASSYRTSTDTQYF
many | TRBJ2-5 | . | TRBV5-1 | TGCGCCAGCAGCTTCGGCGGCTACCAAGAGACCCAGTACTTC | CASSFGGYQETQYF
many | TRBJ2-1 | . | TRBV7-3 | TGTGCCAGCAGCCCCGGTACAGGGTACAATGAGCAGTTCTTC | CASSPGTGYNEQFF
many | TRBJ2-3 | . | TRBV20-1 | TGCAGTGCTTACGCAACAGGGAAAGATACGCAGTATTTT | CSAYATGKDTQYF
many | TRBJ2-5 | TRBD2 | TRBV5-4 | TGTGCCAGCAGCCCCCGGGGGGGGCAAAGCAGGGAGACCCAGTACTTC | CASSPRGGQSRETQYF
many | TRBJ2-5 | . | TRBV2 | TGTGCCAGCAGCCCCCAAGCGACCCAGTACTTC | CASSPQATQYF
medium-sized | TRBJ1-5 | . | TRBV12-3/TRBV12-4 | TGTGCCAGCAGGACCTCCTCGGGGGGCAATCAGCCCCAGCATTTT | CASRTSSGGNQPQHF
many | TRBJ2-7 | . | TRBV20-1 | TGCAGTGCTAGCCCACCCAACCGTTACGAGCAGTACTTC | CSASPPNRYEQYF
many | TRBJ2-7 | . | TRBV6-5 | TGTGCCAGCAGACTAGATCAGGGGGGGAGACCCTACGAGCAGTACTTC | CASRLDQGGRPYEQYF
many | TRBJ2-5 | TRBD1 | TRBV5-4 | TGTGCCAGCAGCTCCGAAGAGGGGGCTGGACGAGAGACCCAGTACTTC | CASSSEEGAGRETQYF
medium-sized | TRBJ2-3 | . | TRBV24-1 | TGTGCCACCGGTGGGCAAACAGATACGCAGTATTTT | CATGGQTDTQYF
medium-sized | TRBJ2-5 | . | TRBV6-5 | TGTGCCAGCAGTTACGTCGATGCTAACCAAGAGACCCAGTACTTC | CASSYVDANQETQYF
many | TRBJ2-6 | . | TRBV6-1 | TGTGCCAGCAGTGACGCTCAGGTCTCTGGGGCCAACGTCCTGACTTTC | CASSDAQVSGANVLTF
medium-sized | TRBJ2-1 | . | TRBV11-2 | TGTGCCAGCAGCCCACGGCAGGGGGGGAATGAGCAGTTCTTC | CASSPRQGGNEQFF
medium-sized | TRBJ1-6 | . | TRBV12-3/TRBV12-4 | TGTGCCAGCAGCCTTCGGGACCCTAGGGACTCACCCCTCCACTTT | CASSLRDPRDSPLHF
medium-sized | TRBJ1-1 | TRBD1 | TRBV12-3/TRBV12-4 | TGTGCCAGCAGTTTACCAGGGGGGACTGAAGCTTTCTTT | CASSLPGGTEAFF
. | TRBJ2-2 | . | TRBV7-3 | TGTGCCAGCAGCCGGACTGTTAACACCGGGGAGCTGTTTTTT | CASSRTVNTGELFF
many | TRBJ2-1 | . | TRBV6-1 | TGTGCCAGCAGTAAGACTAGCAGGGGGGGGGGGCAGTTCTTC | CASSKTSRGGGQFF
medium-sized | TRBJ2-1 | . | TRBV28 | TGTGCCAGCAGTTTAACCTACAATGAGCAGTTCTTC | CASSLTYNEQFF
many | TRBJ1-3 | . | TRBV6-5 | TGTGCCAGCAGTGGCAGTGGAAACACCATATATTTT | CASSGSGNTIYF
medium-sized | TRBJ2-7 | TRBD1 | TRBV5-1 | TGCGCCAGCAGCTTGGACAGGGGCGAGCAGTACTTC | CASSLDRGEQYF
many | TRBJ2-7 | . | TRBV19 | TGTGCCAGTAGACCGATACCCGAGCAGTACTTC | CASRPIPEQYF
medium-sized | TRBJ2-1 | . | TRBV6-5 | TGTGCCAGCAGTTACTCCGGACAGAACAATGAGCAGTTCTTC | CASSYSGQNNEQFF
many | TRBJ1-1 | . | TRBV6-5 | TGTGCCAGCAGTTACCGGGGGAACACTGAAGCTTTCTTT | CASSYRGNTEAFF
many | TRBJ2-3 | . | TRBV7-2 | TGTGCCAGCAGCCCAATACCAGGCGGACCGGGCCTCGGTACGCAGTATTTT | CASSPIPGGPGLGTQYF
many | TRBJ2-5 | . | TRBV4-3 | TGCGCCAGCAGCCTCAATCCGGAGCTCTCCGGGGAGACCCAGTACTTC | CASSLNPELSGETQYF
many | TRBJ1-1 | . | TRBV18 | TGTGCCAGCTCACCACCTTCGTATTACACTGAAGCTTTCTTT | CASSPPSYYTEAFF
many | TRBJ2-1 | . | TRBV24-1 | TGTGCCACCAGTAAGTCCATTTACAATGAGCAGTTCTTC | CATSKSIYNEQFF
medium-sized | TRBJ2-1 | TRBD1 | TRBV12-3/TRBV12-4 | TGTGCCAGCAGTTACCACAACGTACAGGGGGATGAGCAGTTCTTC | CASSYHNVQGDEQFF
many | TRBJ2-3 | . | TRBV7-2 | TGTGCCAGCAGCACCAAAGGACATCCGGATACGCAGTATTTT | CASSTKGHPDTQYF
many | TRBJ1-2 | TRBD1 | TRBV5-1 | TGCGCCAGCAGCTCCTCGACAGGGGGCAGGAATGGCTACACCTTC | CASSSSTGGRNGYTF
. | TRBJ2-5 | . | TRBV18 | TGTGCCAGCTCACCACTCGGTGGGGTACCCCAAGAGACCCAGTACTTC | CASSPLGGVPQETQYF
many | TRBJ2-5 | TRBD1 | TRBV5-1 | TGCGCCAGCAACAGGGGGCTCCAAGAGACCCAGTACTTC | CASNRGLQETQYF
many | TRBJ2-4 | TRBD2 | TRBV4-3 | TGCGCCAGCAGCCAAGAAAAAGCGGGGAGGCGGTACTTC | CASSQEKAGRRYF
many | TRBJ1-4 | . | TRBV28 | TGTGCCAGCAGTTTGGGGGGCCTTAAGGAAAAACTGTTTTTT | CASSLGGLKEKLFF
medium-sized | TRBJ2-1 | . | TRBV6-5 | TGTGCCAGCAGTTACTCGAGGTTGCTAGGGCACAGGGGAGGGGATGAGCAGTTCTTC | CASSYSRLLGHRGGDEQFF
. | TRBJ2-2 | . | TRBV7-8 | TGTGCCAGGGGCCCTGGGATCTTCTGCGGGGAGCTGTTTTTT | CARGPGIFCGELFF
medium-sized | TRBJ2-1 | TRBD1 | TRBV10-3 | TGTGCCATCCGTCCATCGACAGGGTTCGATGAGCAGTTCTTC | CAIRPSTGFDEQFF
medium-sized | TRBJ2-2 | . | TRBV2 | TGTGCCAGCAAATATTCCGGGGAGCTGTTTTTT | CASKYSGELFF
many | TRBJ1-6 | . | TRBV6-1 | TGTGCCAGTCGTATCTCCTATAATTCACCCCTCCACTTT | CASRISYNSPLHF